One and the same sample provided the 21 T cell receptor beta chains below, sequenced in a study of regulatory T cells in long-lasting Graves disease. The TCR beta library used iRepertoire HTBI primers with Arm-PCR amplification of CDR3. Each CDR3 protein is one row after TCRdb ran MiXCR on the multiplex PCR reads. Of around 430,000 distinct CDR3 sequences in the sample, roughly 23% were seen once. As for time point: persistent/refractory GD, antithyroid drugs over 5 years with positive TRAb. From PBMCs, RNA was extracted and then used to make the TCR library. The sample was peripheral blood mononuclear cells (PBMCs), taken when the disease was refractory, from a patient treated with antithyroid drugs. The receptors shown here come from a female donor with Graves disease.

The chain couples TRBV11-2 to TRBJ2-3; 8 nucleotides agree with TRBD2. The length of the CDR3 is 17 residues. The V segment lost 1 base and the J segment 3 bases; nucleotides outside the gene matches: 9. CDR1 is SGHAT, CDR2 FQNNGV, per germline. CDR3 amino acids: CASSLVSGGPRTDTQYF. The CDR3 DNA is TGTGCCAGCAGCTTAGTTTCGGGGGGGCCGAGGACAGATACGCAGTATTTT.

The table lists this clonotype with a few counts. This chain connects TRBV4-3 to TRBJ1-2; 9 bases match TRBD1. Germline CDR1 LGHNA, CDR2 YSLEER. CDR3 length: 17 amino acids. Losses at the gene ends were 0 bases for V and 3 bases for J; bases not matched to a gene: 8. The CDR3 nucleotides are TGCGCCAGCAGCCAAGATAGCCGGGGACAGGGTTACTATGGCTACACCTTC. Amino acids: CASSQDSRGQGYYGYTF.

The chain links TRBV4-2 to TRBJ2-7; D uncertain. V was shortened by 0 bases and J by 1 base, with 10 bases between the two germline ends. The CDR3 loop spans 15 amino acids. Germline CDR1 and CDR2: LGHNA and YNFKEQ. In nucleotides, the CDR3 is TGTGCCAGCAGCCAAGAGAGTCTGCCGTCCTACGAGCAGTACTTC. Protein sequence: CASSQESLPSYEQYF.

Points on this clonotype: With a much larger clone just one base away, this may be a read error. This likely comes from a read error, as the CDR3 has no conserved phenylalanine or tryptophan at its end. The rearrangement links TRBV7-2 to TRBJ1-2; D gene unclear. The ends were cut back, 10 bases at V and 8 bases at J, with 23 bases in the middle. Germline CDR1 is SGHTA and CDR2 is FQGNSA. The CDR3 is made up of 14 amino acids. The CDR3 protein is CATQVGLDTDGYTL. The CDR3 nucleotides are TGTGCCACCCAAGTAGGGCTAGACACAGACGGCTACACCCTC.

This clonotype was observed a handful of times. V is TRBV10-3 and J is TRBJ2-2, with TRBD2 matching over 10 bases. The germline gives CDR1 ENHRY, CDR2 SYGVKD. V was clipped by 6 bases and J by 2 bases; unmatched bases: 6. The CDR3 is 16 amino acids. In DNA form, the CDR3 reads TGTGCCATCAGCACTGGACTAGCGGCAAACACCGGGGAGCTGTTTTTT. Translating it yields CAISTGLAANTGELFF.

This chain uses TRBV7-2 with TRBJ2-2; D possibly corresponds to TRBD2 (6 bases). V shed 1 base and J shed 7 bases, with 16 bases lying between them. From germline, CDR1 is SGHTA and CDR2 FQGNSA. The CDR3 extends over 16 amino acids. CDR3 sequence: CASSLGVRGRDGELFF. Written as DNA, the CDR3 is TGTGCCAGCAGCTTAGGGGTCCGAGGGCGGGACGGGGAGCTGTTTTTT.

This clonotype was picked up a small number of times. One junction end does not reproduce the germline sequence, and a read error may be involved. The chain has TRBV7-2 and TRBJ1-6, with D unclear. Germline V gene sequence: CDR1 SGHTA, CDR2 FQGNSA. This CDR3 contains 14 residues. The CDR3 nucleotides read TGTGCCAGCAGCTTAGAGGCGTATAATTCACCCCCCCACTTT. Its translation is CASSLEAYNSPPHF.

This clonotype was detected a few times. The J gene is TRBJ2-3, the V gene TRBV20-1; D is ambiguous. Per germline, CDR1 DFQATT and CDR2 SNEGSKA (reference sequence). Trimming left V 3 bases short and J 1 base short, with 11 bases between. The CDR3 length is 14 residues. The DNA for the CDR3 is TGCAGTGCTAGTGGACCACGCCGCACAGATACGCAGTATTTT. Translation: CSASGPRRTDTQYF.

The chain has TRBV7-6 and TRBJ2-2; D not resolved. The germline V gene encodes CDR1 SGHVS and CDR2 FNYEAQ. The CDR3 consists of 16 residues. The V end lost 5 bases, the J end lost 0 bases, and 13 bases lay between the germline ends. The CDR3 sequence: CASSPSVGTNTGELFF. The CDR3 bases are TGTGCCAGCAGCCCCTCAGTGGGAACGAACACCGGGGAGCTGTTTTTT.

On this clonotype: A read error is possible here, since a much larger clone lies one base away. V usage is TRBV6-2 or TRBV6-3 and J usage is TRBJ1-4, with a possible D match to TRBD1 (6 bases). The length of the CDR3 is 13 residues. CDR1 is MNHEY, CDR2 SVGEGT, per germline. This CDR3 is CASSLGGAEKLSF. The CDR3 bases are TGTGCCAGCAGTTTGGGGGGGGCTGAAAAACTGTCTTTT.

The chain recombines TRBV28 with TRBJ2-2; 9 nucleotides match TRBD2. Germline V gene lookup returns CDR1 MDHEN and CDR2 SYDVKM. The CDR3 runs to 15 residues. Unmatched junction bases numbered 5, after V lost 5 bases and J lost 4 bases. The CDR3 loop reads CASSPAGGGTGELFF. CDR3 DNA sequence: TGTGCCAGCAGTCCCGCGGGGGGGGGCACCGGGGAGCTGTTTTTT. The full variable domain, rest sourced from reference TRBV28 and TRBJ2-2, is DVKVTQSSRYLVKRTGEKVFLECVQDMDHENMFWYRQDPGLGLRLIYFSYDVKMKEKGDIPEGYSVSREKKERFSLILESASTNQTSMYLCASSPAGGGTGELFFGEGSRLTVL.

The sample holds a few counts of this clonotype. The chain has TRBV11-2 and TRBJ2-4; D not certain. Germline CDR1 is SGHAT and CDR2 is FQNNGV. V lost 1 base and J 7 bases, leaving 5 bases between the germline ends. CDR3 length equals 12 residues. The CDR3: CASSLARNIQYF. CDR3 DNA sequence: TGTGCCAGCAGCTTAGCTCGGAACATTCAGTACTTC.

In this sample, this clonotype turned up a few times. The rearrangement joins TRBV15 to TRBJ2-1; D is possibly TRBD1 (6 bases). This CDR3 comprises 16 residues. V was clipped by 1 base and J by 8 bases, with 18 bases between them. CDR1 is LNHNV and CDR2 is YYDKDF in the germline V gene (reference sequence). In DNA, the CDR3 is TGTGCCACCAGCAGAGCCGGCAGGGGTGGATACGATGAGCAGTTCTTC. As protein: CATSRAGRGGYDEQFF.

This clonotype was recorded at least ten times. The J gene is TRBJ2-7, the V gene TRBV12-3 or TRBV12-4, with TRBD2 matching over 9 bases. CDR3 length equals 16 residues. The trim removed 8 bases at V and 3 bases at J, leaving 14 bases unmatched. The CDR3 DNA sequence: TGTGCCAGCGCTTTTGGTCTAGCGGGGTTTAACTACGAGCAGTACTTC. The encoded protein is CASAFGLAGFNYEQYF.

The genes are TRBV12-3 or TRBV12-4 and TRBJ2-2; TRBD2 aligns across 15 bases. The CDR3 loop spans 16 amino acids. The V gene end was trimmed by 5 bases and the J gene end by 6 bases; junction bases not matched to a gene: 4. The CDR3 protein is CASSEGLAGGPGELFF. The DNA of the CDR3 is TGTGCCAGCAGTGAGGGACTAGCGGGAGGTCCCGGGGAGCTGTTTTTT.

This clonotype was recorded a few times. The gene calls are TRBV7-2 and TRBJ1-1; possibly TRBD1 for D (5 bases). V lost 6 bases and J 3 bases, leaving 20 bases between the germline ends. The CDR3 totals 16 residues. Germline lookup yields CDR1 SGHTA and CDR2 FQGNSA. DNA for the CDR3: TGTGCCAGCAGAAATACAGAGGCCGCGGGGGACACTGAAGCTTTCTTT. Its protein product is CASRNTEAAGDTEAFF.

This clonotype was detected ten times or more. V gene TRBV20-1 combines with J gene TRBJ2-5; 13 bases agree with TRBD2. The CDR3 spans 16 residues. Trimming took 0 bases from V and 4 from J; bases not matched to a gene: 5. Germline loops: CDR1 DFQATT, CDR2 SNEGSKA (reference sequence). CDR3 residues: CSARDWTSGSGETQYF. The CDR3 region has the DNA TGCAGTGCTAGAGATTGGACTAGCGGGAGCGGAGAGACCCAGTACTTC.

This clonotype was recorded many times. The chain employs TRBV19 and TRBJ2-7; no clear D. Germline CDR1 LNHDA, CDR2 SQIVND (reference sequence). Trimming stripped 1 base from V and 4 bases from J, with 14 bases between. The CDR3 sequence is 15 residues long. The CDR3 reads CASSIGVGSIYEQYF. The CDR3 nucleotides read TGTGCCAGTAGTATAGGTGTAGGCTCAATATACGAGCAGTACTTC.

This clonotype has ten or more counts. The chain links TRBV6-1 to TRBJ1-2, with D perhaps matching TRBD1 (6 bases). Germline values: CDR1 MNHNS, CDR2 SASEGT. Between the trimmed V and J ends, which lost 6 bases and 3 bases, there was a span of 8 bases. The CDR3 contains 12 residues. The CDR3 coding sequence is TGTGCCAGCAGCCGGACAGACTATGGCTACACCTTC. Protein sequence: CASSRTDYGYTF.

As concerns this clonotype: A read error may be the cause here, since a much bigger clone is one base away. V gene TRBV5-1 combines with J gene TRBJ1-4; tentative D call: TRBD1 (6 bases). CDR1 SGHRS and CDR2 YFSETQ come from the germline V gene. The length of the CDR3 is 16 residues. The CDR3 loop reads CASSPGTTTHNEELFF. The DNA for the CDR3 is TGCGCCAGCAGCCCCGGGACAACTACGCATAATGAAGAACTGTTTTTT.

The chain is built from TRBV6-1 and TRBJ2-2; D remains unclear. V lost 6 bases and J 6 bases, leaving 5 bases between the germline ends. The germline V gene has CDR1 MNHNS and CDR2 SASEGT. This CDR3 contains 11 residues. CDR3 bases: TGTGCCAGCAGGTCTGCCGGGGAGCTGTTTTTT. Its protein is CASRSAGELFF.